The rows below give T cell receptor beta chains drawn from one sample of a study of shared clonotypes between healthy human individuals. Clones were sequenced by immunoSEQ multiplex PCR, and TCRdb holds only the in-frame ones, with some missing. The sample has over 2 million clones; around 96% are singletons. The sequenced sample was naive CD8+ T cells sorted from blood. These receptors all come from a man between 18 and 29 years old in good health. The CDR3 runs from the conserved cysteine through the conserved F or W. A D gene is named only where the DNA matches it firmly. Rows give clone size only sometimes, using once, few, many, or a class for an expanded clone.

D gene	clone size	J gene	V gene	CDR3 protein	CDR3 DNA
-	-	TRBJ2-7	TRBV5-6	CASSGGVSYEQYF	TGTGCCAGCAGCGGCGGGGTCTCCTACGAGCAGTACTTC
-	-	TRBJ2-6	TRBV18	CASSPGAGQVTISGANVLTF	TGTGCCAGCTCACCAGGGGCGGGCCAGGTAACAATCTCTGGGGCCAACGTCCTGACTTTC
TRBD2	once	TRBJ2-3	TRBV4-1	CASSQEGLAGALGSTDTQYF	TGCGCCAGCAGCCAAGAGGGACTAGCGGGGGCCCTGGGGAGCACAGATACGCAGTATTTT
-	-	TRBJ2-7	TRBV7-6	CASSLTDSWDEQYF	TGTGCCAGCAGCCTCACGGACAGTTGGGACGAGCAGTACTTC
-	once	TRBJ2-7	TRBV4-1	CASSPRGSTSSYEQYF	TGCGCCAGCAGCCCCCGGGGGAGTACGAGCTCCTACGAGCAGTACTTC
-	-	TRBJ2-7	TRBV5-5	CASSPDLSSYEQYF	TGTGCCAGCAGCCCGGACCTTAGCTCCTACGAGCAGTACTTC
-	-	TRBJ1-1	TRBV30	CAWREGAGGLEAFF	TGTGCCTGGAGGGAGGGAGCGGGGGGCCTTGAAGCTTTCTTT
-	-	TRBJ2-7	TRBV19	CASSFRTLSYEQYF	TGTGCCAGTAGTTTCCGGACATTATCTTACGAGCAGTACTTC
-	-	TRBJ2-2	TRBV7-2	CASRVQPPLSGGELFF	TGTGCCAGCAGGGTACAGCCTCCCTTATCCGGCGGGGAGCTGTTTTTT
-	-	TRBJ2-3	TRBV2	CASKFGSGVADTQYF	TGTGCCAGCAAGTTCGGGTCGGGTGTTGCAGATACGCAGTATTTT